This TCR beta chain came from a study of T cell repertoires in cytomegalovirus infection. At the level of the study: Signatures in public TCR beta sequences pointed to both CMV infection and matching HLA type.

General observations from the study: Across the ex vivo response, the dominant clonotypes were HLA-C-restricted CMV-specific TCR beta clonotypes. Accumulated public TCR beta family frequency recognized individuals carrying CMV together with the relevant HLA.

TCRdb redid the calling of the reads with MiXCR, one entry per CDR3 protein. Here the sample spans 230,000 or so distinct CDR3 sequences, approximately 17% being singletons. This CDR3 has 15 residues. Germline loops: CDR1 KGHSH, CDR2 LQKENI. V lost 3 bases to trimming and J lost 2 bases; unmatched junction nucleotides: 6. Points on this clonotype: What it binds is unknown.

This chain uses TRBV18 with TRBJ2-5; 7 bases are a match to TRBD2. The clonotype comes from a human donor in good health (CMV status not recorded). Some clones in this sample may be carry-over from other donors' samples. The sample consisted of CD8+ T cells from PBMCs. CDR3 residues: CASSPGRDYQETQYF. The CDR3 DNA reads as TGTGCCAGCTCACCTGGTAGGGACTATCAAGAGACCCAGTACTTC.